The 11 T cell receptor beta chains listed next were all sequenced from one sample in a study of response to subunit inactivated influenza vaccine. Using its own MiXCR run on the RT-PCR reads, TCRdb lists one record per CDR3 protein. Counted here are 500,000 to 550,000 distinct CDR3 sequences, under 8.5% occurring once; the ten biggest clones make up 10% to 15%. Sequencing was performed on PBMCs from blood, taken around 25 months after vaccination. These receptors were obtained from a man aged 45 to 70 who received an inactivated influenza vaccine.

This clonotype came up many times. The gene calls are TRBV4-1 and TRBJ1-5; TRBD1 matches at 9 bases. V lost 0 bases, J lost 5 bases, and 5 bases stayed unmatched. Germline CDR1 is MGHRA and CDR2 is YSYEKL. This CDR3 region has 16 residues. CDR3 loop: CASSQDENRGHQPQHF. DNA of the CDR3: TGCGCCAGCAGCCAAGATGAGAACAGGGGGCATCAGCCCCAGCATTTT.

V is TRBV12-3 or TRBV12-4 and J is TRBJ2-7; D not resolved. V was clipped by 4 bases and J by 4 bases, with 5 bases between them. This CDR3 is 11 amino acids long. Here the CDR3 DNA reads TGTGCCAGCAGTTCCAAGTACGAGCAGTACTTC. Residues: CASSSKYEQYF.

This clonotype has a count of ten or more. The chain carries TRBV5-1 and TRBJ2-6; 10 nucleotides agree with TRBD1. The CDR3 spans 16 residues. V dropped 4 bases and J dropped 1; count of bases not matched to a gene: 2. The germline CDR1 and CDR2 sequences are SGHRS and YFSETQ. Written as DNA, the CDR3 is TGCGCCAGCAGCGAGGACAGGGGGTCTGGGGCCAACGTCCTGACTTTC. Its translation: CASSEDRGSGANVLTF.

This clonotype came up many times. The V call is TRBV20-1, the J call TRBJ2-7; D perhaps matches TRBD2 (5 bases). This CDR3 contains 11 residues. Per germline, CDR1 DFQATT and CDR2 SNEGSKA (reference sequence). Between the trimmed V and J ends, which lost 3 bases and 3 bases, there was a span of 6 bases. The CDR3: CSARGDYEQYF. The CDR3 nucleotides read TGCAGTGCTAGGGGAGACTACGAGCAGTACTTC.

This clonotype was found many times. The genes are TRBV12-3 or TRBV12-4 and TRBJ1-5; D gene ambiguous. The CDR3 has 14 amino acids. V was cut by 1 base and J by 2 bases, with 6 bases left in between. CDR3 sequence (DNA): TGTGCCAGCAGTTTAGGAGGGCGCAATCAGCCCCAGCATTTT. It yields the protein CASSLGGRNQPQHF.

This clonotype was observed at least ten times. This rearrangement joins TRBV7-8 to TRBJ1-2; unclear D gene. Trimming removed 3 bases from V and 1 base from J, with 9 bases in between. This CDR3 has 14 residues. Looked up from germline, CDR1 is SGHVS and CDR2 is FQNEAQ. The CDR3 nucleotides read TGTGCCAGCAGCTTCCAACCCCATAACTATGGCTACACCTTC. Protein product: CASSFQPHNYGYTF.

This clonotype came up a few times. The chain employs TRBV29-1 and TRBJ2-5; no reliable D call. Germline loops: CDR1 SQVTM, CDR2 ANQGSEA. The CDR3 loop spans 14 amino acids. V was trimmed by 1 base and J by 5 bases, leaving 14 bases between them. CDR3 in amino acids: CSVEGVRAWETQYF. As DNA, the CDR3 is TGCAGCGTTGAAGGAGTCCGGGCTTGGGAGACCCAGTACTTC.

CDR3 nucleotide sequence: TGCGCCAGCAGCTTGATAAGCGGGGGGCCGCAAGAGACCCAGTACTTC. As protein: CASSLISGGPQETQYF. The chain recombines TRBV5-1 with TRBJ2-5; 9 nucleotides agree with TRBD2. The CDR3 has 16 amino acids. With V trimmed by 1 base and J by 2 bases, 6 bases remained unmatched. Germline lookup yields CDR1 SGHRS and CDR2 YFSETQ.

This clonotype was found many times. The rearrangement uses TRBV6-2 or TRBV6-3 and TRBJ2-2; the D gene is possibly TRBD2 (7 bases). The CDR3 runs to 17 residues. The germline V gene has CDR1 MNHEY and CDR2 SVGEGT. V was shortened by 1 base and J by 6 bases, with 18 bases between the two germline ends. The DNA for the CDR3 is TGTGCCAGCAGTTACTTCGGGTCGGGGGGCCTGCCCGGGGAGCTGTTTTTT. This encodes CASSYFGSGGLPGELFF.

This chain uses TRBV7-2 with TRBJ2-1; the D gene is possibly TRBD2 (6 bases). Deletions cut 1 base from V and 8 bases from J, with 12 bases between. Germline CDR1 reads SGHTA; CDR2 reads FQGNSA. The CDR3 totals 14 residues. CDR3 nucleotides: TGTGCCAGCAGCTTAGATTGGGGGGTTGATGAGCAGTTCTTC. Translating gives CASSLDWGVDEQFF. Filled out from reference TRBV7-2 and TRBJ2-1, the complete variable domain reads GAGVSQSPSNKVTEKGKDVELRCDPISGHTALYWYRQSLGQGLEFLIYFQGNSAPDKSGLPSDRFSAERTGGSVSTLTIQRTQQEDSAVYLCASSLDWGVDEQFFGPGTRLTVL.

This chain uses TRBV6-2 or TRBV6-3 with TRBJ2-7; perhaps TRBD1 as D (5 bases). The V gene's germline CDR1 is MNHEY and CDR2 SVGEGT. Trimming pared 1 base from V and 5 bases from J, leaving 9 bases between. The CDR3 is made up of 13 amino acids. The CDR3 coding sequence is TGTGCCAGCAGTTACTTCTGGGGCGACGAGCAGTACTTC. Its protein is CASSYFWGDEQYF.